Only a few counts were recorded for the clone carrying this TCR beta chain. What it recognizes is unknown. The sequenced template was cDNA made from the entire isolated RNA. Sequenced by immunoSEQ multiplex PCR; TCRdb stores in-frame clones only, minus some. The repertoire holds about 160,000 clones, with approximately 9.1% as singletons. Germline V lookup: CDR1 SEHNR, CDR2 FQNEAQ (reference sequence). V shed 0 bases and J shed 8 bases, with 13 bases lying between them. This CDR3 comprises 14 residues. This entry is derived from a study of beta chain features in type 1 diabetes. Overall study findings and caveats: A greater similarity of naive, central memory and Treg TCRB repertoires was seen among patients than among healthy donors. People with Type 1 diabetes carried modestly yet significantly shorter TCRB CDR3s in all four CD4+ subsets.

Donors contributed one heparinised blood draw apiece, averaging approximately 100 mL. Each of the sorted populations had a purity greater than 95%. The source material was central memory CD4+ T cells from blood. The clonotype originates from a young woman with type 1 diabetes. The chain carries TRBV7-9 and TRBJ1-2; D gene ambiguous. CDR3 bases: TGTGCCAGCAGCTTAGCGTTGGATTCTAGGGGCTACACCTTC. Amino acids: CASSLALDSRGYTF.